The present T cell receptor (beta chain) was sequenced within a study of control samples from healthy donors and cancer patients. Here immunoSEQ multiplex PCR was the method, and the copy in TCRdb shows in-frame clones only, minus some. The top ten clones hold roughly 7.8% of a sample with about 130,000 clones, under 95% of them seen once. The V gene lost 2 bases and the J gene lost 4 bases, with 5 bases spanning the gap. CDR1 and CDR2 (germline): ENHRY, SYGVKD. The length of the CDR3 is 12 residues. The chain is built from TRBV10-3 and TRBJ1-2; D unclear. This receptor was taken from a man aged 18 to 29 in good health. The sample taken for sequencing was blood. The CDR3 nucleotides read TGTGCCATCAGTGAGGGAGGCTATGGCTACACCTTC. The encoded protein is CAISEGGYGYTF.